This T cell receptor (beta chain) is drawn from a study of T cell responses to AZD1222 COVID-19 vaccine. Findings and caveats of the study: Donors, mostly white British, included more females; clonal diversity was possibly underestimated.

A note on this clone: What it binds is unknown.

This table comes from immunoSEQ multiplex PCR, and its TCRdb copy is limited to in-frame clones, with some not included. The sample includes 90,000 to 120,000 clones, 87% of them seen just once. CDR1 LNHNV and CDR2 YYDKDF come from the germline V gene (reference sequence). The ends were cut back, 0 bases at V and 0 bases at J, with 6 bases in the middle. This CDR3 spans 15 amino acids. The sample consisted of peripheral blood, taken on day 0 of AZD1222 vaccination. The V gene is TRBV15, the J gene TRBJ1-3; D is undetermined. The TCR was taken from an adult in good health. CDR3 sequence reads: CATSRDNFSGNTIYF. The CDR3 region has the DNA TGTGCCACCAGCAGAGATAATTTCTCTGGAAACACCATATATTTT.